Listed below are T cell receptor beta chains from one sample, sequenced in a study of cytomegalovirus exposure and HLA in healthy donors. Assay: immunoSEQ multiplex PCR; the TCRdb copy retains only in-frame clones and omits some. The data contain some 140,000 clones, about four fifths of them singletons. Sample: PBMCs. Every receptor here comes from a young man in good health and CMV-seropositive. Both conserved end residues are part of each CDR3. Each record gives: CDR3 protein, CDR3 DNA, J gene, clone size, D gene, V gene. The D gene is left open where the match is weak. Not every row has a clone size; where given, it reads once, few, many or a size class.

cdr3_aa: CASSQVAGLGETQYF
cdr3_nt: TGCGCCAGCAGCCAAGTCGCGGGGCTAGGGGAGACCCAGTACTTC
j_call: TRBJ2-5
clone_size: .
d_call: .
v_call: TRBV4-1

cdr3_aa: CASSLWQVSYNEQFF
cdr3_nt: TGTGCCAGCAGCTTATGGCAGGTATCCTACAATGAGCAGTTCTTC
j_call: TRBJ2-1
clone_size: few
d_call: .
v_call: TRBV7-9

cdr3_aa: CASGRQRYGYTF
cdr3_nt: TGTGCCAGCGGGCGCCAACGCTATGGCTACACCTTC
j_call: TRBJ1-2
clone_size: few
d_call: .
v_call: TRBV27

cdr3_aa: CAWSKQGEETQYF
cdr3_nt: TGTGCCTGGAGTAAACAAGGGGAAGAGACCCAGTACTTC
j_call: TRBJ2-5
clone_size: .
d_call: .
v_call: TRBV30

cdr3_aa: CASTRPSGTGGQPQHF
cdr3_nt: TGTGCCAGCACTCGCCCGTCAGGGACAGGGGGTCAGCCCCAGCATTTT
j_call: TRBJ1-5
clone_size: once
d_call: TRBD1
v_call: TRBV6-7

cdr3_aa: CASSSPAGVNMGTEAFF
cdr3_nt: TGTGCCAGCAGCTCCCCCGCGGGGGTTAATATGGGGACTGAAGCTTTCTTT
j_call: TRBJ1-1
clone_size: .
d_call: .
v_call: TRBV11-1

cdr3_aa: CAWNTDLNTEAFF
cdr3_nt: TGTGCCTGGAATACAGATTTGAACACTGAAGCTTTCTTT
j_call: TRBJ1-1
clone_size: .
d_call: .
v_call: TRBV30

cdr3_aa: CASSFVPRTVSEKLFF
cdr3_nt: TGCGCCAGCAGCTTTGTCCCAAGGACAGTTAGTGAAAAACTGTTTTTT
j_call: TRBJ1-4
clone_size: .
d_call: .
v_call: TRBV5-1

cdr3_aa: CASSQGANSNQPQHF
cdr3_nt: TGCGCCAGCAGCCAAGGGGCGAATAGCAATCAGCCCCAGCATTTT
j_call: TRBJ1-5
clone_size: .
d_call: .
v_call: TRBV4-1

cdr3_aa: CASSRQGPYEQYF
cdr3_nt: TGTGCCAGCAGCCGGCAGGGCCCCTACGAGCAGTACTTC
j_call: TRBJ2-7
clone_size: .
d_call: .
v_call: TRBV5-4

cdr3_aa: CASSSTSGGPSYEQYF
cdr3_nt: TGTGCCAGCAGTTCGACTAGCGGGGGGCCTTCCTACGAGCAGTACTTC
j_call: TRBJ2-7
clone_size: once
d_call: TRBD2
v_call: TRBV7-9

cdr3_aa: CASSQDRVGVSEFGGYTF
cdr3_nt: TGTGCCAGCAGCCAGGACAGGGTCGGAGTGTCAGAGTTTGGTGGCTACACCTTC
j_call: TRBJ1-2
clone_size: .
d_call: TRBD1
v_call: TRBV28

cdr3_aa: CASSLLAGGRSDTQYF
cdr3_nt: TGTGCCAGCAGCTTACTAGCGGGGGGGCGTTCAGATACGCAGTATTTT
j_call: TRBJ2-3
clone_size: once
d_call: TRBD2
v_call: TRBV7-2

cdr3_aa: CASGLAYQGVNKGTEAFF
cdr3_nt: TGTGCTAGTGGTTTGGCGTACCAGGGGGTGAACAAGGGCACTGAAGCTTTCTTT
j_call: TRBJ1-1
clone_size: .
d_call: TRBD1
v_call: TRBV12-5

cdr3_aa: CASSLGDRDGNQPQHF
cdr3_nt: TGTGCCAGCAGCTTAGGAGACAGGGACGGCAATCAGCCCCAGCATTTT
j_call: TRBJ1-5
clone_size: .
d_call: TRBD1
v_call: TRBV7-9

cdr3_aa: CASSLVPNGGGYGYTF
cdr3_nt: TGCGCCAGCAGCTTGGTCCCCAATGGGGGCGGCTATGGCTACACCTTC
j_call: TRBJ1-2
clone_size: .
d_call: .
v_call: TRBV5-1

cdr3_aa: CASSPGTGFDSNQPQHF
cdr3_nt: TGTGCCAGCAGCCCTGGGACAGGGTTCGATAGCAATCAGCCCCAGCATTTT
j_call: TRBJ1-5
clone_size: few
d_call: TRBD1
v_call: TRBV4-2

cdr3_aa: CASSPGLGGPENNEQFF
cdr3_nt: TGTGCCAGCAGCCCAGGACTAGGAGGGCCAGAAAACAATGAGCAGTTCTTC
j_call: TRBJ2-1
clone_size: .
d_call: TRBD2
v_call: TRBV7-9

cdr3_aa: CATSTMRQGGFGNTIYF
cdr3_nt: TGTGCCACCAGCACTATGAGACAGGGAGGTTTTGGAAACACCATATATTTT
j_call: TRBJ1-3
clone_size: .
d_call: TRBD1
v_call: TRBV15

cdr3_aa: CASSPPYDTQYF
cdr3_nt: TGTGCCAGCAGCCCCCCCTACGATACGCAGTATTTT
j_call: TRBJ2-3
clone_size: .
d_call: .
v_call: TRBV7-8

cdr3_aa: CASSQQRGGPTSTDTQYF
cdr3_nt: TGTGCCAGCAGCCAGCAGCGGGGGGGACCGACTAGCACAGATACGCAGTATTTT
j_call: TRBJ2-3
clone_size: .
d_call: TRBD2
v_call: TRBV4-2

cdr3_aa: CASSGQRNQPQHF
cdr3_nt: TGTGCCAGCAGTGGACAGCGGAATCAGCCCCAGCATTTT
j_call: TRBJ1-5
clone_size: .
d_call: .
v_call: TRBV27

cdr3_aa: CASSLGTKGGTNQPQHF
cdr3_nt: TGTGCCAGCAGTTTAGGGACCAAGGGGGGGACCAATCAGCCCCAGCATTTT
j_call: TRBJ1-5
clone_size: once
d_call: .
v_call: TRBV28

cdr3_aa: CASSPIRGASNEAFF
cdr3_nt: TGCGCCAGCAGCCCCATCCGGGGGGCGAGTAATGAAGCTTTCTTT
j_call: TRBJ1-1
clone_size: once
d_call: .
v_call: TRBV4-1

cdr3_aa: CASSSKTVHTEAFF
cdr3_nt: TGTGCCAGCAGTTCCAAGACAGTTCACACTGAAGCTTTCTTT
j_call: TRBJ1-1
clone_size: .
d_call: .
v_call: TRBV6-1

cdr3_aa: CASRTQGANTEAFF
cdr3_nt: TGTGCCAGCAGGACACAGGGAGCGAACACTGAAGCTTTCTTT
j_call: TRBJ1-1
clone_size: .
d_call: .
v_call: TRBV6-1

cdr3_aa: CASSLYPGADYGYTF
cdr3_nt: TGTGCCAGCAGTTTATATCCAGGGGCCGACTATGGCTACACCTTC
j_call: TRBJ1-2
clone_size: .
d_call: .
v_call: TRBV28

cdr3_aa: CASSSPARVVQEAFF
cdr3_nt: TGTGCCAGCAGTTCCCCTGCCCGGGTCGTTCAAGAAGCTTTCTTT
j_call: TRBJ1-1
clone_size: .
d_call: .
v_call: TRBV6-5

cdr3_aa: CSVEDPGGNYGYTF
cdr3_nt: TGCAGCGTTGAAGATCCAGGGGGGAACTATGGCTACACCTTC
j_call: TRBJ1-2
clone_size: .
d_call: TRBD1
v_call: TRBV29-1

cdr3_aa: CASSAGTPGGPQHF
cdr3_nt: TGTGCCAGCAGCGCCGGGACCCCAGGGGGGCCCCAGCATTTT
j_call: TRBJ1-5
clone_size: .
d_call: TRBD1
v_call: TRBV2

cdr3_aa: CASRDPLLNTGELFF
cdr3_nt: TGTGCCAGCCGAGACCCACTATTGAACACCGGGGAGCTGTTTTTT
j_call: TRBJ2-2
clone_size: .
d_call: .
v_call: TRBV6-1

cdr3_aa: CASSDGTGGDTEAFF
cdr3_nt: TGTGCCAGCAGCGACGGGACAGGTGGTGACACTGAAGCTTTCTTT
j_call: TRBJ1-1
clone_size: .
d_call: TRBD1
v_call: TRBV5-6

cdr3_aa: CASSNGGYGYTF
cdr3_nt: TGTGCCAGTAGCAACGGGGGGTATGGCTACACCTTC
j_call: TRBJ1-2
clone_size: few
d_call: .
v_call: TRBV19

cdr3_aa: CASSDHRGRRTGELFF
cdr3_nt: TGTGCCAGCAGTGACCACAGGGGGCGAAGGACCGGGGAGCTGTTTTTT
j_call: TRBJ2-2
clone_size: .
d_call: TRBD1
v_call: TRBV6-4

cdr3_aa: CASSQDVAGRNTEAFF
cdr3_nt: TGCGCCAGCAGCCAAGATGTCGCAGGGCGGAACACTGAAGCTTTCTTT
j_call: TRBJ1-1
clone_size: .
d_call: .
v_call: TRBV4-3

cdr3_aa: CAWSLRLAGAKNIQYF
cdr3_nt: TGTGCCTGGAGTCTCCGACTAGCGGGAGCCAAAAACATTCAGTACTTC
j_call: TRBJ2-4
clone_size: .
d_call: TRBD2
v_call: TRBV30

cdr3_aa: CASSNSGGSEQYF
cdr3_nt: TGTGCCAGCAGCAATTCAGGGGGCAGCGAGCAGTACTTC
j_call: TRBJ2-7
clone_size: few
d_call: TRBD1
v_call: TRBV11-3

cdr3_aa: CASSVGTGASNQPQHF
cdr3_nt: TGTGCCAGCAGCGTAGGAACAGGGGCTAGCAATCAGCCCCAGCATTTT
j_call: TRBJ1-5
clone_size: .
d_call: TRBD1
v_call: TRBV9

cdr3_aa: CATSSITDTQYF
cdr3_nt: TGTGCCACCAGCAGTATCACAGATACGCAGTATTTT
j_call: TRBJ2-3
clone_size: .
d_call: .
v_call: TRBV15

cdr3_aa: CASSDSSLGSGANVLTF
cdr3_nt: TGTGCCAGCAGTGACTCGAGTCTCGGGTCTGGGGCCAACGTCCTGACTTTC
j_call: TRBJ2-6
clone_size: .
d_call: .
v_call: TRBV6-4

cdr3_aa: CASSRRSSYNEQFF
cdr3_nt: TGTGCCAGCAGTCGGCGGAGCTCCTACAATGAGCAGTTCTTC
j_call: TRBJ2-1
clone_size: .
d_call: .
v_call: TRBV28

cdr3_aa: CASSLIREGNYGYTF
cdr3_nt: TGTGCCAGCAGCTTGATAAGGGAGGGAAACTATGGCTACACCTTC
j_call: TRBJ1-2
clone_size: .
d_call: .
v_call: TRBV5-8

cdr3_aa: CASSLTGGTEAFF
cdr3_nt: TGCGCCAGCAGTTTAACCGGGGGGACTGAAGCTTTCTTT
j_call: TRBJ1-1
clone_size: once
d_call: .
v_call: TRBV5-1

cdr3_aa: CASSSDRSGNTIYF
cdr3_nt: TGTGCCAGCAGCTCCGACAGATCTGGAAACACCATATATTTT
j_call: TRBJ1-3
clone_size: once
d_call: .
v_call: TRBV6-5

cdr3_aa: CASSTGQFYEQYF
cdr3_nt: TGCGCCAGCAGCACGGGACAGTTCTACGAGCAGTACTTC
j_call: TRBJ2-7
clone_size: few
d_call: TRBD1
v_call: TRBV5-1

cdr3_aa: CASSHLPPLPSGNTIYF
cdr3_nt: TGCGCCAGCAGCCACCTACCGCCTTTACCGTCTGGAAACACCATATATTTT
j_call: TRBJ1-3
clone_size: .
d_call: .
v_call: TRBV4-1

cdr3_aa: CASSRDIEAFF
cdr3_nt: TGTGCCAGCAGCCGGGACATTGAAGCTTTCTTT
j_call: TRBJ1-1
clone_size: .
d_call: .
v_call: TRBV5-5

cdr3_aa: CAWSVSRVRPNTGELFF
cdr3_nt: TGTGCCTGGAGTGTTAGTCGTGTCAGGCCGAACACCGGGGAGCTGTTTTTT
j_call: TRBJ2-2
clone_size: .
d_call: .
v_call: TRBV30

cdr3_aa: CASSFRGQGNTEAFF
cdr3_nt: TGTGCCAGCAGCTTCCGGGGACAGGGGAACACTGAAGCTTTCTTT
j_call: TRBJ1-1
clone_size: .
d_call: TRBD1
v_call: TRBV5-4

cdr3_aa: CASGVTGGGEKLFF
cdr3_nt: TGTGCTAGTGGCGTTACAGGGGGTGGGGAAAAACTGTTTTTT
j_call: TRBJ1-4
clone_size: .
d_call: TRBD1
v_call: TRBV12-5

cdr3_aa: CAVRTSGKDEQYF
cdr3_nt: TGTGCCGTCCGGACTAGCGGGAAAGACGAGCAGTACTTC
j_call: TRBJ2-7
clone_size: .
d_call: TRBD2
v_call: TRBV10-3

cdr3_aa: CASSYGHGGSEAQHF
cdr3_nt: TGTGCCAGCAGTTACGGCCATGGGGGCTCGGAGGCCCAGCATTTT
j_call: TRBJ1-5
clone_size: few
d_call: .
v_call: TRBV6-5

cdr3_aa: CASSHSLVQGWEQYF
cdr3_nt: TGTGCCAGCAGTCATTCTTTAGTGCAGGGGTGGGAGCAGTACTTC
j_call: TRBJ2-7
clone_size: .
d_call: .
v_call: TRBV6-5

cdr3_aa: CASSPGQGGHEQFF
cdr3_nt: TGTGCCAGTAGTCCGGGACAGGGGGGCCATGAGCAGTTCTTC
j_call: TRBJ2-1
clone_size: .
d_call: TRBD1
v_call: TRBV19